This note documents a single T cell receptor beta chain sequence. Its antigen target is currently unknown. Base qualities are missing; no much larger clone stands one base away. These data belong to a study of control samples from healthy donors and cancer patients (dated by TCRdb to about 2020). Library construction relied on the immunoSEQ multiplex PCR assay. TCRdb holds this immuneACCESS table with in-frame rearrangements only. Some clones are missing; in checked studies, unresolved V genes explain under half, and the rest has no known cause. Recorded for this sample are about 160,000 clones; about 94% of them occurred a single time. Less than 15% of the sample goes to the ten largest clones. V lost 4 bases and J lost 4 bases; the stretch between them is 10 bases long. Based on the germline V gene, the CDR1 and CDR2 sequences are SGHTA and FQGNSA. The CDR3 runs 13 residues from the cysteine to the phenylalanine. Only the CDR3 part of the read is kept: 39 bases, read in frame from the first base.

The sequence came from a man in his fifties or sixties with colorectal cancer. Sequencing used PBMCs. The V and J segments used are TRBV7-2 and TRBJ1-2; the best D guess is TRBD1, with 6 bases matching. The sequence in DNA is TGTGCCAGCAGCTGGACAGCTATCTATGGCTACACCTTC. Translated, this gives CASSWTAIYGYTF.